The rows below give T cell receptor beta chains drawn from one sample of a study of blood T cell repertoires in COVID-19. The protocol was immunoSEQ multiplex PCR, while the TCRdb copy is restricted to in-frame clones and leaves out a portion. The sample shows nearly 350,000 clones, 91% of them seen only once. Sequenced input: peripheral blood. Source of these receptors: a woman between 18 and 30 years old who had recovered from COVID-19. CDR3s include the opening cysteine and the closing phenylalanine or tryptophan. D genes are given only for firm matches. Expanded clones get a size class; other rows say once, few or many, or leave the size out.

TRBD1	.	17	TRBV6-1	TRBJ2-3	TGTGCCAGCAGTGCGTCACAGGGGGCGAAGGGCACAGATACGCAGTATTTT	CASSASQGAKGTDTQYF
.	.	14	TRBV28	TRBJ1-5	TGTGCCAGCAGTTTATGGGGGGCCAATCAGCCCCAGCATTTT	CASSLWGANQPQHF
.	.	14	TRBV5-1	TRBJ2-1	TGCGCCAGCAGTGTGATAGCTGGGTACAATGAGCAGTTCTTC	CASSVIAGYNEQFF
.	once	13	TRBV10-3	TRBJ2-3	TGTGCCATAGCCCTCCCCAGCACAGATACGCAGTATTTT	CAIALPSTDTQYF
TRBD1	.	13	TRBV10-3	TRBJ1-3	TGTGCCGTCGGGGGACAGGGTGGAAACACCATATATTTT	CAVGGQGGNTIYF
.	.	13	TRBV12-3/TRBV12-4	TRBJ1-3	TGTGCCAGCAGTTTGTCAACTGGAAACACCATATATTTT	CASSLSTGNTIYF
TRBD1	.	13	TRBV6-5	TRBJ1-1	TGTGCCAGCCTCGGGACAGGGAACACTGAAGCTTTCTTT	CASLGTGNTEAFF
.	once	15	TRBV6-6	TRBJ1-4	TGTGCCAGCAGAGCGCCGGGGGCAACTAATGAAAAACTGTTTTTT	CASRAPGATNEKLFF
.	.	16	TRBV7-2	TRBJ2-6	TGTGCCAGCAGCTTAGGGACAGTCTCTGGGGCCAACGTCCTGACTTTC	CASSLGTVSGANVLTF
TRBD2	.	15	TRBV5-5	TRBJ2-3	TGTGCCAGCAGCTTGAGGGGACTACTCACAGATACGCAGTATTTT	CASSLRGLLTDTQYF
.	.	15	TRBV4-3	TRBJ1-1	TGCGCCAGCAGCCACTACCTAGGAAAGAACACTGAAGCTTTCTTT	CASSHYLGKNTEAFF
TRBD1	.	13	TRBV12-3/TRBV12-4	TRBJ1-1	TGTGCCAGCAGCAGACAGGGTGGGACTGAAGCTTTCTTT	CASSRQGGTEAFF
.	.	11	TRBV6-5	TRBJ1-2	TGTGCCAGCAGTTCCCTCTATGGCTACACCTTC	CASSSLYGYTF
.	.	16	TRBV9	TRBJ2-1	TGTGCCAGCAGCCCAAAACTAGCTACAGGGGAGAATGAGCAGTTCTTC	CASSPKLATGENEQFF
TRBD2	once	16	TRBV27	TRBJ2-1	TGTGCCAGCAGTTTAATGGGGGCTAGCGGGAGCTATGAGCAGTTCTTC	CASSLMGASGSYEQFF
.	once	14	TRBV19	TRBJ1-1	TGTGCCAGCAAGCCCAGGGGCGGATACACTGAAGCTTTCTTT	CASKPRGGYTEAFF
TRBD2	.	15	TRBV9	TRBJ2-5	TGTGCCAGCAGCGCGTATAGCGGGATGCAGGAGACCCAGTACTTC	CASSAYSGMQETQYF
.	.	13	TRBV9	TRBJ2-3	TGTGCCAGCAGCGAACTAGGGACAGATACGCAGTATTTT	CASSELGTDTQYF
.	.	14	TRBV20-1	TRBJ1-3	TGCAGTGCTAGTGACAGAAACTCTGGAAACACCATATATTTT	CSASDRNSGNTIYF
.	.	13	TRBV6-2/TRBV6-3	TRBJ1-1	TGTGCCAGCAGTTACGCCCAGGGCACTGAAGCTTTCTTT	CASSYAQGTEAFF